Listed here are 24 T cell receptor beta chains from one sample, sequenced in a study of OX40 agonist ivuxolimab in advanced cancers. Assay: immunoSEQ multiplex PCR; the TCRdb copy retains only in-frame clones and omits some. Of approximately 76,000 clones in the sample, approximately 91% were seen once. This material consisted of CD4+ or CD8+ T cells sorted from blood, taken in a trial of the OX40 agonist ivuxolimab. These receptors were collected from an adult with an advanced solid tumor such as melanoma, head and neck, liver or kidney cancer.

The gene calls are TRBV6-6 and TRBJ2-7; D is uncertain. The germline V gene has CDR1 MNHNY and CDR2 SVGAGI (reference sequence). V was pared by 0 bases and J by 3 bases, with 6 bases between. The CDR3 runs to 13 residues. The CDR3, as DNA: TGTGCCAGCAGTTACTCCCATCGCTACGAGCAGTACTTC. This encodes CASSYSHRYEQYF.

The V gene is TRBV27, the J gene TRBJ2-7, with D uncertain. Germline values: CDR1 MNHEY, CDR2 SMNVEV (reference sequence). Trimming stripped 6 bases from V and 3 bases from J, with 15 bases between. The CDR3 spans 14 residues. This chain's CDR3 is CASSWLGSGYEQYF. CDR3 in DNA: TGTGCCAGCAGCTGGCTGGGTTCTGGCTACGAGCAGTACTTC.

The chain combines TRBV30 with TRBJ2-7, with unresolved D. Per germline, CDR1 GTSNPN and CDR2 SVGIG (reference sequence). There are 14 residues in the CDR3. Trimming removed 5 bases at V and 7 bases at J, with 21 bases between. The CDR3 reads CAWGEPMRLEEQYF. The DNA of the CDR3 is TGTGCCTGGGGTGAGCCTATGCGGCTGGAGGAGCAGTACTTC.

The V gene is TRBV6-1, the J gene TRBJ2-5; D not certain. The DNA end lines up better with TRBJ2-7; the J call may be wrong. The CDR3 runs 17 residues. The germline CDR1 and CDR2 sequences are MNHNS and SASEGT. The CDR3 sequence: CASSVGLQLAYSYEQYF. The DNA of the CDR3 is TGTGCCAGCAGTGTAGGTTTACAGCTTGCCTACTCCTACGAGCAGTACTTC.

This chain connects TRBV5-5 to TRBJ2-1, with D perhaps matching TRBD1 (6 bases). This CDR3 has 14 amino acids. CDR1 is SGHKS and CDR2 is YYEKEE in the germline V gene (reference sequence). The V and J ends lost 1 base and 4 bases respectively, with 9 bases between them. The CDR3 nucleotides are TGTGCCAGCAGCTTGTGGGGGCAGTACAATGAGCAGTTCTTC. Protein sequence: CASSLWGQYNEQFF.

The chain joins TRBV7-8 to TRBJ2-1, with D unclear. V shed 5 bases and J shed 5 bases, with 22 bases lying between them. Germline loops: CDR1 SGHVS, CDR2 FQNEAQ. The CDR3 length is 17 residues. The CDR3 reads CASSEAPRSALHNEQFF. The CDR3 DNA follows: TGTGCCAGCAGCGAGGCCCCGAGGAGCGCCTTGCACAATGAGCAGTTCTTC. The variable domain in full, with the rest retrieved from reference TRBV7-8 and TRBJ2-1, is GAGVSQSPRYKVAKRGQDVALRCDPISGHVSLFWYQQALGQGPEFLTYFQNEAQLDKSGLPSDRFFAERPEGSVSTLKIQRTQQEDSAVYLCASSEAPRSALHNEQFFGPGTRLTVL.

This chain joins TRBV11-2 and TRBJ2-7, with D possibly being TRBD2 (5 bases). The CDR3 length is 18 residues. The V gene's germline CDR1 is SGHAT and CDR2 FQNNGV. Trimming left V 4 bases short and J 1 base short, with 23 bases between. The CDR3 DNA sequence: TGTGCCAGCAGCTCCGGACTCAGCCGAACCCTTAGTTCCTACGAGCAGTACTTC. Its protein is CASSSGLSRTLSSYEQYF.

The rearrangement uses TRBV4-1 and TRBJ2-5; tentative D call: TRBD1 (6 bases). The last part of the DNA fits TRBJ2-7 better; the J call may be wrong. This CDR3 is 17 amino acids long. Germline V gene data show CDR1 as MGHRA and CDR2 as YSYEKL. Here the CDR3 reads CASSQAWTASYSYEQYF. The DNA of the CDR3 is TGCGCCAGCAGCCAAGCCTGGACAGCCTCTTATTCCTACGAGCAGTACTTC.

This clone was seen more than once but under ten times. This chain connects TRBV6-1 to TRBJ2-1; 7 nucleotides agree with TRBD2. The CDR3 extends over 15 amino acids. The germline V gene has CDR1 MNHNS and CDR2 SASEGT. V gave up 7 bases and J gave up 4 bases; unmatched junction bases: 10. CDR3: CASMRAGEGYNEQFF. In DNA form, the CDR3 reads TGTGCCAGCATGAGGGCGGGAGAGGGGTACAATGAGCAGTTCTTC.

The chain combines TRBV11-3 with TRBJ2-5; D is possibly TRBD2 (5 bases). The CDR3 is 14 amino acids. Germline V gene lookup returns CDR1 SGHNT and CDR2 YENEEA. Deletions cut 2 bases from V and 1 base from J, with 8 bases between. The CDR3 region has the DNA TGTGCCAGCAGCTTAACGAGGGTCCAAGAGACCCAGTACTTC. The encoded protein is CASSLTRVQETQYF.

The gene calls are TRBV28 and TRBJ2-5, with 9 nucleotides matching TRBD2. V gave up 3 bases and J gave up 4 bases; unmatched junction bases: 6. Germline V gene sequence: CDR1 MDHEN, CDR2 SYDVKM. The length of the CDR3 is 15 residues. The CDR3 coding sequence is TGTGCCAGCAGTTTCTTGGCGGGAGGGGGAGAGACCCAGTACTTC. Its protein product is CASSFLAGGGETQYF.

This clone was counted a single time. The rearrangement links TRBV5-6 to TRBJ1-1, with D hard to call. Germline values: CDR1 SGHDT, CDR2 YYEEEE. This CDR3 region has 14 residues. V gave up 1 base and J gave up 0 bases, with 7 bases separating them. CDR3 loop: CASSLKWVNTEAFF. The CDR3 bases are TGTGCCAGCAGCTTGAAGTGGGTGAACACTGAAGCTTTCTTT.

The chain couples TRBV28 to TRBJ1-4, with D tentatively TRBD1 (5 bases). Trimming stripped 7 bases from V and 1 base from J, with 10 bases between. Germline CDR1 reads MDHEN; CDR2 reads SYDVKM. The CDR3 contains 14 residues. The DNA of the CDR3 is TGTGCCAGCACCCCGGGGGGAACTAATGAAAAACTGTTTTTT. It encodes CASTPGGTNEKLFF. The full variable domain, its missing parts supplied by reference TRBV28 and TRBJ1-4, is DVKVTQSSRYLVKRTGEKVFLECVQDMDHENMFWYRQDPGLGLRLIYFSYDVKMKEKGDIPEGYSVSREKKERFSLILESASTNQTSMYLCASTPGGTNEKLFFGSGTQLSVL.

The chain carries TRBV18 and TRBJ2-3; D unclear. The CDR3 runs to 13 residues. V was cut by 3 bases and J by 1 base, with 5 bases left in between. Germline loops: CDR1 KGHSH, CDR2 LQKENI. CDR3 region: CASSPERTDTQYF. CDR3 coding DNA: TGTGCCAGCTCACCCGAACGCACAGATACGCAGTATTTT.

The chain employs TRBV28 and TRBJ1-1, with TRBD1 as a possible D gene (5 bases). The CDR3 is made up of 13 amino acids. V lost 1 base and J 3 bases, leaving 6 bases between the germline ends. The V gene's germline CDR1 is MDHEN and CDR2 SYDVKM. The CDR3 coding sequence is TGTGCCAGCAGTTTATCAGGGTACACTGAAGCTTTCTTT. Amino acid sequence: CASSLSGYTEAFF.

This chain connects TRBV18 to TRBJ1-1; 8 bases fit TRBD1. Germline V gene lookup returns CDR1 KGHSH and CDR2 LQKENI. Losses at the gene ends were 3 bases for V and 0 bases for J; bases not matched to a gene: 6. The CDR3 covers 16 residues. The DNA for the CDR3 is TGTGCCAGCTCACCGCTACAGGGGGAAGTGAACACTGAAGCTTTCTTT. The encoded protein is CASSPLQGEVNTEAFF.

CDR3: CASSYLGRNTEAFF. CDR3 nucleotide sequence: TGTGCCAGCAGTTACCTAGGAAGGAACACTGAAGCTTTCTTT. J is TRBJ1-1 and V is TRBV6-6; D gene ambiguous. Germline values: CDR1 MNHNY, CDR2 SVGAGI (reference sequence). V lost 2 bases to trimming and J lost 1 base, with 8 bases between them. The CDR3 has 14 amino acids.

The chain carries TRBV7-2 and TRBJ2-7; D may be TRBD2 (5 bases). Trimming shortened V by 4 bases and J by 3 bases, and 16 bases separated the two germline ends. CDR3 length: 15 residues. CDR1 is SGHTA and CDR2 is FQGNSA in the germline V gene. The CDR3 nucleotides read TGTGCCAGCAGCTCAAGCGGAGTAAGCCACTACGAGCAGTACTTC. Translated: CASSSSGVSHYEQYF.

The chain is built from TRBV10-1 and TRBJ2-3; 9 nucleotides line up with TRBD2. The V gene's germline CDR1 is WNHNN and CDR2 SYGVQD (reference sequence). The CDR3 runs 15 residues. Trimming took 4 bases from V and 2 from J; bases not matched to a gene: 4. The CDR3 loop reads CASSGGTSHTDTQYF. CDR3 in DNA: TGCGCCAGCAGTGGGGGGACTAGCCACACAGATACGCAGTATTTT.

V usage is TRBV11-1 and J usage is TRBJ1-1; 9 nucleotides align to TRBD1. This CDR3 is built from 15 residues. The V gene end was trimmed by 3 bases and the J gene end by 1 base; junction bases not matched to a gene: 3. From germline, CDR1 is SGHAT and CDR2 FQDESV (reference sequence). CDR3 nucleotides: TGTGCCAGCAGCTTTTGGACAGGGGCGAACACTGAAGCTTTCTTT. Its translation: CASSFWTGANTEAFF.

This chain links TRBV30 with TRBJ1-1; D gene unclear. Trimming removed 2 bases at V and 3 bases at J, with 13 bases between. From germline, CDR1 is GTSNPN and CDR2 SVGIG (reference sequence). This CDR3 comprises 14 residues. CDR3 bases: TGTGCCTGGAGTTTATCCCCCGCAGACACTGAAGCTTTCTTT. Translated: CAWSLSPADTEAFF.

The CDR3 region is CSVEDRPDSYEQYF. The CDR3 DNA reads as TGCAGCGTTGAAGATCGTCCAGACTCCTACGAGCAGTACTTC. The chain carries TRBV29-1 and TRBJ2-7; D remains ambiguous. The length of the CDR3 is 14 residues. Germline assignment: CDR1 SQVTM and CDR2 ANQGSEA. Trimming pared 0 bases from V and 0 bases from J, leaving 9 bases between.

This chain links TRBV18 with TRBJ2-5; tentatively, D is TRBD1 or TRBD2 (5 bases each). The J call may be wrong; the DNA end is better matched by TRBJ2-7. The CDR3 has 14 residues. Germline lookup yields CDR1 KGHSH and CDR2 LQKENI. The CDR3 sequence is CASGVGQGPYEQYF. The CDR3, as DNA: TGTGCCAGCGGAGTGGGGCAGGGACCCTACGAGCAGTACTTC.

V is TRBV6-5 and J is TRBJ2-5; 8 bases are shared with TRBD2. The CDR3 is 15 amino acids. The trim removed 2 bases at V and 5 bases at J, leaving 7 bases unmatched. CDR1 and CDR2 from the germline V gene are MNHEY and SVGAGI. The CDR3 DNA reads as TGTGCCAGCAGTTACGGGGGGACTAGTGGCGAGACCCAGTACTTC. This translates into CASSYGGTSGETQYF.